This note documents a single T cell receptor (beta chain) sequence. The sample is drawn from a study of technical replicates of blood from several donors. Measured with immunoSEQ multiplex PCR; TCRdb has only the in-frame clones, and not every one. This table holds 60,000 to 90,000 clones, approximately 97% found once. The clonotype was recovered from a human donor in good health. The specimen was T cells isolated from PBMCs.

As DNA, the CDR3 is TGCGCCAGCAGCCACCCTGCGGGGTACACGGGAACTGAAGCTTTCTTT. Translation: CASSHPAGYTGTEAFF. The rearrangement joins TRBV4-1 to TRBJ1-1; D is uncertain. Between the trimmed V and J ends, which lost 3 bases and 5 bases, there was a span of 19 bases. Germline V lookup: CDR1 MGHRA, CDR2 YSYEKL. This CDR3 region has 16 residues.